These 21 T cell receptor beta chains were all obtained from the same sample, sequenced in a study of regulatory T cells in long-lasting Graves disease. In building TCR beta libraries, iRepertoire HTBI primers were used together with Arm-PCR of CDR3 regions. TCRdb processed the multiplex PCR reads anew with MiXCR; each CDR3 protein has one entry. The sample holds approximately 480,000 distinct CDR3 sequences, around 15% seen once. Time point: newly diagnosed GD, antithyroid drugs for less than 3 months. Making the TCR library involved RNA that had been extracted from PBMCs. The sample also formed part of further work on T cells in Graves' hyperthyroidism and ophthalmopathy.

The specimen was peripheral blood mononuclear cells (PBMCs), collected at new diagnosis, from a patient treated with antithyroid drugs. Receptor source: a man in his forties with Graves disease.

In its sample, this clonotype was seen many times. The chain has TRBV7-9 and TRBJ1-5, with D unresolved. This CDR3 comprises 12 residues. In germline, CDR1 is SEHNR, CDR2 FQNEAQ (reference sequence). V gave up 5 bases and J gave up 6 bases, with 8 bases separating them. Written as DNA, the CDR3 is TGTGCCAGCAGCATGCCGGGTCAGCCCCAGCATTTT. This encodes CASSMPGQPQHF.

In this sample, this clonotype turned up many times. The chain has TRBV20-1 and TRBJ1-5; no definite D call. Per germline, CDR1 DFQATT and CDR2 SNEGSKA (reference sequence). V lost 5 bases, J lost 0 bases, and 11 bases lay in between. The CDR3 is 14 residues long. CDR3 DNA sequence: TGCAGTGCTCCGGACGGTTATAGCAATCAGCCCCAGCATTTT. It yields the protein CSAPDGYSNQPQHF.

This clonotype was counted between two and nine times. In DNA, the CDR3 is TGTGCCATCAGTATACATAGGTCAGCAGGGACTGAAGCTTTCTTT. This gives the protein CAISIHRSAGTEAFF. The chain joins TRBV10-3 to TRBJ1-1; TRBD1 is a possible D gene (5 bases). The CDR3 totals 15 residues. V lost 5 bases, J lost 5 bases, and 18 bases lay in between. Germline lookup yields CDR1 ENHRY and CDR2 SYGVKD.

The chain joins TRBV29-1 to TRBJ2-1; no clear D. Per germline, CDR1 SQVTM and CDR2 ANQGSEA. The CDR3 loop spans 12 amino acids. V was clipped by 8 bases and J by 4 bases, with 12 bases between them. Here the CDR3 DNA reads TGCAGCAGCAAACGGAGTTACAATGAGCAGTTCTTC. Translating gives CSSKRSYNEQFF.

Regarding this clonotype: Mismatch with germline at one junction end may stem from a read error. The genes are TRBV12-3 or TRBV12-4 and TRBJ2-7, with D unclear. This CDR3 is built from 15 residues. DNA of the CDR3: TGCGCCAGCAGTTTTATCAGCGTGGGGTCCTACGGGCAGTACTTC. It specifies CASSFISVGSYGQYF.

The CDR3 DNA reads as TGTGCCACCGGGACTAGCGTCACCGGGGAGCTGTTTTTT. Translation gives CATGTSVTGELFF. V is TRBV10-3 and J is TRBJ2-2, with TRBD2 matching over 10 bases. The CDR3 spans 13 residues. Per the germline V gene, CDR1 is ENHRY and CDR2 is SYGVKD. The junction had 3 bases not matched to a gene; V was cut back by 10 bases and J by 4 bases.

The chain has TRBV15 and TRBJ1-3; no firm D call. Trimming took off 2 bases at V and 1 base at J, with 6 bases between the two ends. This CDR3 is 14 amino acids long. Germline CDR1 and CDR2: LNHNV and YYDKDF (reference sequence). The CDR3 DNA sequence: TGTGCCACCAGCAGATCACAGTCTGGAAACACCATATATTTT. This sequence encodes CATSRSQSGNTIYF.

Only a few counts were recorded for this clonotype. This chain joins TRBV7-3 and TRBJ2-6, with D unresolved. The V end was cut by 8 bases, the J end by 1 base, with 12 bases between. There are 15 residues in the CDR3. Germline CDR1 SGHTA, CDR2 FQGTGA. The CDR3 bases are TGTGCCAGCGAGTCCGGAACATCTGGGGCCAACGTCCTGACTTTC. This translates into CASESGTSGANVLTF.

This clonotype has a handful of counts. V gene TRBV5-1 combines with J gene TRBJ2-5; no definite D call. The germline V and J ends were trimmed by 0 bases and 4 bases, with 10 bases remaining between them. The CDR3 has 14 amino acids. Germline V gene lookup returns CDR1 SGHRS and CDR2 YFSETQ. The CDR3 reads CASSLAGTGETQYF. In nucleotides, the CDR3 is TGCGCCAGCAGCTTGGCAGGAACGGGAGAGACCCAGTACTTC.

This clonotype was found many times. V usage is TRBV2 and J usage is TRBJ2-7; D might be TRBD2 (5 bases). Germline lookup yields CDR1 SNHLY and CDR2 FYNNEI. Trimming removed 6 bases at V and 3 bases at J, with 18 bases between. This CDR3 is 15 amino acids long. The CDR3 DNA reads TGTGCCAGCAGCCAGGCATTCGCGGCGGGCTACGAGCAGTACTTC. This sequence encodes CASSQAFAAGYEQYF.

The V call is TRBV19, the J call TRBJ1-1; 11 bases agree with TRBD1. The CDR3 runs to 15 residues. Germline V gives CDR1 LNHDA, CDR2 SQIVND (reference sequence). The V and J ends lost 6 bases and 3 bases, in that order; junction bases with no gene match: 6. The CDR3 sequence: CASSGDRGIDTEAFF. CDR3 nucleotide sequence: TGTGCCAGTAGCGGGGACAGGGGGATTGACACTGAAGCTTTCTTT.

Many counts were recorded for this clonotype. This sequence joins TRBV28 and TRBJ1-1, with D tentatively TRBD1 (6 bases). Germline CDR1 MDHEN, CDR2 SYDVKM. This CDR3 contains 15 residues. V shed 6 bases and J shed 1 base, with 15 bases lying between them. CDR3: CASRPSTGPNTEAFF. The CDR3 DNA is TGTGCCAGCAGACCATCTACAGGGCCGAACACTGAAGCTTTCTTT.

For this clonotype: The CDR3 end shows no conserved phenylalanine or tryptophan, and so a read error is likely. The chain has TRBV20-1 and TRBJ2-5; 10 bases fit TRBD2. This CDR3 spans 14 amino acids. CDR1 is DFQATT, CDR2 SNEGSKA, per germline (reference sequence). V trimming: 3 bases; J trimming: 3 bases; junction bases outside the gene matches: 4. CDR3 nucleotides: TGCAGTGCTAGTGGTCTAGCGGGAGAAGAGACCCAGTACCTC. Protein: CSASGLAGEETQYL.

This clonotype was counted many times. The chain combines TRBV20-1 with TRBJ2-7, with 8 bases identical to TRBD1. Per the germline V gene, CDR1 is DFQATT and CDR2 is SNEGSKA (reference sequence). This CDR3 spans 13 amino acids. V trimming: 3 bases; J trimming: 5 bases; junction bases outside the gene matches: 6. The CDR3 region is CSARNRGTHEQYF. The CDR3 DNA sequence: TGCAGTGCTAGGAACAGGGGGACCCACGAGCAGTACTTC.

The V gene is TRBV20-1, the J gene TRBJ2-4, with 12 bases lining up with TRBD2. CDR3 length: 16 amino acids. The junction had 10 bases not matched to a gene; V was cut back by 6 bases and J by 4 bases. The germline CDR1 and CDR2 sequences are DFQATT and SNEGSKA (reference sequence). The CDR3 here is CSAVSGLAGLKNIQYF. The CDR3 DNA is TGCAGTGCCGTCTCCGGACTAGCGGGACTTAAAAACATTCAGTACTTC.

This clonotype was counted ten times or more. V is TRBV3-1 and J is TRBJ2-3; D gene ambiguous. From germline, CDR1 is LGHDT and CDR2 YNNKEL (reference sequence). CDR3 size: 14 residues. Trimming cost V 4 bases and J 5 bases, with 13 bases left between them. The CDR3 reads CASSREVRGDTQYF. The DNA of the CDR3 is TGTGCCAGCAGCCGGGAAGTACGAGGAGATACGCAGTATTTT.

This clonotype was seen at least ten times. The rearrangement joins TRBV6-5 to TRBJ2-7, with TRBD1 identical over 12 bases. The CDR3 is 16 amino acids. Germline-derived CDR1 and CDR2 are MNHEY and SVGAGI. J lost 9 bases, V lost 2 bases, and 11 bases had no gene match. The CDR3 DNA reads as TGTGCCAGCAGTTACCAAGCGGGACAGGGGGCGCGCGGGCAGTACTTC. Amino acids: CASSYQAGQGARGQYF.

The chain uses TRBV7-2 and TRBJ2-7, with 7 nucleotides matching TRBD2. Losses at the gene ends were 0 bases for V and 7 bases for J; bases not matched to a gene: 12. The germline V gene has CDR1 SGHTA and CDR2 FQGNSA. This CDR3 is built from 16 residues. In nucleotides, the CDR3 is TGTGCCAGCAGCTTAGCCCCAAAGCGGACCGGGGGGGAGCAGTACTTC. Translation gives CASSLAPKRTGGEQYF.

This clonotype was counted many times. The CDR3 here is CATSDSNRGGEQFF. CDR3 nucleotides: TGTGCCACCAGTGATTCCAACAGGGGCGGTGAGCAGTTCTTC. The rearrangement links TRBV24-1 to TRBJ2-1, with 7 bases fitting TRBD1. Germline CDR1 reads KGHDR; CDR2 reads SFDVKD. Trimming took 2 bases from V and 9 from J; bases not matched to a gene: 6. This CDR3 region has 14 residues.

V gene TRBV20-1 combines with J gene TRBJ1-4; 7 nucleotides match TRBD1. The J segment lost 7 bases and the V segment lost 4 bases, leaving 3 bases of the junction unmatched. The CDR3 length is 12 residues. The germline gives CDR1 DFQATT, CDR2 SNEGSKA (reference sequence). DNA for the CDR3: TGCAGTGCTACCCGGGACAGTGAAAAACTGTTTTTT. Encoded protein: CSATRDSEKLFF.

This clonotype appeared many times. The V gene is TRBV3-1, the J gene TRBJ2-1; TRBD2 matches at 7 bases. The CDR3 covers 14 residues. Germline CDR1 LGHDT, CDR2 YNNKEL (reference sequence). With 7 bases clipped from V and 4 bases from J, the junction kept 7 bases outside the gene matches. For the CDR3, the DNA is TGTGCCAGCACACGACTAGCTCCATACAATGAGCAGTTCTTC. Encoded protein: CASTRLAPYNEQFF.